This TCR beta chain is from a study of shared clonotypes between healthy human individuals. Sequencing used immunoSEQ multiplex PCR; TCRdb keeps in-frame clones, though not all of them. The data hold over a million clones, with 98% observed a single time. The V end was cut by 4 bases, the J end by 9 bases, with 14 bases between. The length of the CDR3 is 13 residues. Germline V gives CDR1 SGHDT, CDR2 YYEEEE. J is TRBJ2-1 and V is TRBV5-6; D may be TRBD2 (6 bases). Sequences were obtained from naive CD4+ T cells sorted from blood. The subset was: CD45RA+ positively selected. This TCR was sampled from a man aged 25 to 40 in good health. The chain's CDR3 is CASSTGSRGEQFF. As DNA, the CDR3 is TGTGCCAGCAGCACCGGGAGCAGAGGTGAGCAGTTCTTC.